This T cell receptor (beta chain) was retrieved from a study of T cell responses to AZD1222 COVID-19 vaccine. Study overall: Pooling of second doses given at about 4 or about 12 weeks was done.

With regard to this clone: The antigen is not known.

Measured with immunoSEQ multiplex PCR; TCRdb has only the in-frame clones, and not every one. This sample has 150,000 to 200,000 clones, with approximately 86% found just once. Trimming took off 6 bases at V and 3 bases at J, with 11 bases between the two ends. The germline CDR1 and CDR2 sequences are PRHDT and FYEKMQ (reference sequence). This CDR3 comprises 13 residues. Points from the study as a whole: The donors showed a predominance of white British ancestry and of females, with possible underestimation of clonal diversity.

The source is an adult in good health. The V call is TRBV13, the J call TRBJ2-5; D may match TRBD1 or TRBD2 (5 bases each). The material was peripheral blood, obtained on day 0 of AZD1222 vaccination. This chain's CDR3 is CASSVGTKETQYF. DNA of the CDR3: TGTGCCAGCAGTGTGGGGACGAAAGAGACCCAGTACTTC.